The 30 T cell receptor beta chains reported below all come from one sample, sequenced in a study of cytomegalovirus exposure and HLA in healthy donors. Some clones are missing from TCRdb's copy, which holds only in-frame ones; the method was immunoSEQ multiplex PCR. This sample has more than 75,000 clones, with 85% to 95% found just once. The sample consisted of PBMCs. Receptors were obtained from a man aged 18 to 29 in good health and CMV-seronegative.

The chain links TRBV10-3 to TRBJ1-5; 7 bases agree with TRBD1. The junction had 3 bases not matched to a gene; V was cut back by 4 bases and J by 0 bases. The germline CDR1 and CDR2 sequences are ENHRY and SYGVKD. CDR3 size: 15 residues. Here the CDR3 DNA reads TGTGCCATCAGTGGGACAGGAGTTAGCAATCAGCCCCAGCATTTT. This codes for CAISGTGVSNQPQHF.

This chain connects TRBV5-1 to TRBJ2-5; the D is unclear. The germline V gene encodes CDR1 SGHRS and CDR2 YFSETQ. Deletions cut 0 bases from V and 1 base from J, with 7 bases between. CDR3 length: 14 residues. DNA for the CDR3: TGCGCCAGCAGCTTGGAAGCCGGCCAAGAGACCCAGTACTTC. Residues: CASSLEAGQETQYF.

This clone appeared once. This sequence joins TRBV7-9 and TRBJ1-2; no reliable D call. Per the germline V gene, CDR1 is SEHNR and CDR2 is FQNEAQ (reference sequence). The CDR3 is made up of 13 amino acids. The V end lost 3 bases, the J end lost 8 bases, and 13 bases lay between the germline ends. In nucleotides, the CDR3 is TGTGCCAGCAGCTTTAGAGAGGTTTACGGCTACACCTTC. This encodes CASSFREVYGYTF.

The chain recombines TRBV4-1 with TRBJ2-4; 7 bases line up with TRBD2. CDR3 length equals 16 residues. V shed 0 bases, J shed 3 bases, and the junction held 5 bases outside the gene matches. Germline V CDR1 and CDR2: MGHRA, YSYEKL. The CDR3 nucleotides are TGCGCCAGCAGCCAAGAACTAGCGTTTGGCAAAAACATTCAGTACTTC. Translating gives CASSQELAFGKNIQYF.

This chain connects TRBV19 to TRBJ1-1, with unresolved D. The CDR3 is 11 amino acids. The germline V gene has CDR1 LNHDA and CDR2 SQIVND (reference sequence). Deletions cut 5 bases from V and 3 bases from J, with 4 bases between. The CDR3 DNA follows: TGTGCCAGTAGTCAGGACACTGAAGCTTTCTTT. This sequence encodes CASSQDTEAFF. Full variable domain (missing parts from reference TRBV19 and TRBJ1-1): DGGITQSPKYLFRKEGQNVTLSCEQNLNHDAMYWYRQDPGQGLRLIYYSQIVNDFQKGDIAEGYSVSREKKESFPLTVTSAQKNPTAFYLCASSQDTEAFFGQGTRLTVV.

CDR3 residues: CATSSRVLDLNTEAFF. The CDR3 DNA is TGTGCCACCAGCAGCCGTGTTTTGGACTTGAACACTGAAGCTTTCTTT. The chain uses TRBV15 and TRBJ1-1; D gene ambiguous. The CDR3 has 16 amino acids. Trimming took 3 bases from V and 0 from J, leaving 14 bases between them. Germline V gives CDR1 LNHNV, CDR2 YYDKDF (reference sequence).

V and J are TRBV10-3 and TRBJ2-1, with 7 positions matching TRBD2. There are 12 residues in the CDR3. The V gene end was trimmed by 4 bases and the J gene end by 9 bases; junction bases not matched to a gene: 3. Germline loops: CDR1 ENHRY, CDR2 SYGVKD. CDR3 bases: TGTGCCATCAGTGGCGGGGGTCTTGAGCAGTTCTTC. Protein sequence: CAISGGGLEQFF.

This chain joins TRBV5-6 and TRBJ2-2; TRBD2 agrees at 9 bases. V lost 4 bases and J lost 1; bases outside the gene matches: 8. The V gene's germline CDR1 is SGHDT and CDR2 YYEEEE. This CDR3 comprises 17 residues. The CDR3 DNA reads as TGTGCCAGCAGCGGGCGATCGACTAGCGGGAACACCGGGGAGCTGTTTTTT. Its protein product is CASSGRSTSGNTGELFF. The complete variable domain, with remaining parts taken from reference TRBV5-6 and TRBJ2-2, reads DAGVTQSPTHLIKTRGQQVTLRCSPKSGHDTVSWYQQALGQGPQFIFQYYEEEERQRGNFPDRFSGHQFPNYSSELNVNALLLGDSALYLCASSGRSTSGNTGELFFGEGSRLTVL.

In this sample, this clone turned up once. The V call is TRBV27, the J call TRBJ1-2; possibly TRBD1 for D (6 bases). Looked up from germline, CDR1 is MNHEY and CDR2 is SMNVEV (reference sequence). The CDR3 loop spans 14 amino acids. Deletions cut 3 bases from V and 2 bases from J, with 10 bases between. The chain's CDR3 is CASSFGGANYGYTF. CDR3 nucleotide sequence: TGTGCCAGCAGTTTTGGGGGGGCAAACTATGGCTACACCTTC.

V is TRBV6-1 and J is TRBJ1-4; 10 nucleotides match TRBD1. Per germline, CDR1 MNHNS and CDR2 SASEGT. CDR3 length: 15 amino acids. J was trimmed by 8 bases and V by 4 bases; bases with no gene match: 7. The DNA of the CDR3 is TGTGCCAGCAGTGGTATGGACAGGGGGGGCGAAAAACTGTTTTTT. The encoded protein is CASSGMDRGGEKLFF.

Here the CDR3 reads CASSWGDEQYF. The DNA for the CDR3 is TGTGCCAGCAGTTGGGGGGACGAGCAGTACTTC. V is TRBV28 and J is TRBJ2-7; D might be TRBD2 (6 bases). Looked up from germline, CDR1 is MDHEN and CDR2 is SYDVKM. Trimming pared 4 bases from V and 5 bases from J, leaving 6 bases between. This CDR3 comprises 11 residues.

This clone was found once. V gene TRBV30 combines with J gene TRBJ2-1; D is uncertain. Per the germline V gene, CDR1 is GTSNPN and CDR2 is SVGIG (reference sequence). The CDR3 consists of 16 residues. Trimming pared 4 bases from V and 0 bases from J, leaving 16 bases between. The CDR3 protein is CAWNAAASSSYNEQFF. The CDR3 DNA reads TGTGCCTGGAACGCCGCCGCGTCAAGCTCCTACAATGAGCAGTTCTTC. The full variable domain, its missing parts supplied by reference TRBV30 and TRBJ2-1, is SQTIHQWPATLVQPVGSPLSLECTVEGTSNPNLYWYRQAAGRGLQLLFYSVGIGQISSEVPQNLSASRPQDRQFILSSKKLLLSDSGFYLCAWNAAASSSYNEQFFGPGTRLTVL.

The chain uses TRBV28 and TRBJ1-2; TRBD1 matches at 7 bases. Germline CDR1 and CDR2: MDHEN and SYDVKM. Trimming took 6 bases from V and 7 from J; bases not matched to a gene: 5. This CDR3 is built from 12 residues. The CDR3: CASRPGQSGYTF. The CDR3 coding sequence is TGTGCCAGCAGGCCGGGACAGTCTGGCTACACCTTC.

The CDR3 DNA follows: TGTGCCAGCAGTAGCTTACCCTCCTACGAGCAGTACTTC. Its translation: CASSSLPSYEQYF. V and J are TRBV2 and TRBJ2-7, with unresolved D. V gave up 5 bases and J gave up 0 bases, with 8 bases separating them. This CDR3 comprises 13 residues. Germline CDR1 SNHLY, CDR2 FYNNEI. The variable domain in full, with the rest retrieved from reference TRBV2 and TRBJ2-7, is EPEVTQTPSHQVTQMGQEVILRCVPISNHLYFYWYRQILGQKVEFLVSFYNNEISEKSEIFDDQFSVERPDGSNFTLKIRSTKLEDSAMYFCASSSLPSYEQYFGPGTRLTVT.

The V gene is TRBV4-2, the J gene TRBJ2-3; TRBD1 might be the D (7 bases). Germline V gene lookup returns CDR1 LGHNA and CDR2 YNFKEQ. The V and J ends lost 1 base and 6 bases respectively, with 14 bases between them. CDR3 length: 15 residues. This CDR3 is CASSQGQGGPDTQYF. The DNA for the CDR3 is TGTGCCAGCAGCCAAGGACAGGGAGGTCCGGATACGCAGTATTTT.

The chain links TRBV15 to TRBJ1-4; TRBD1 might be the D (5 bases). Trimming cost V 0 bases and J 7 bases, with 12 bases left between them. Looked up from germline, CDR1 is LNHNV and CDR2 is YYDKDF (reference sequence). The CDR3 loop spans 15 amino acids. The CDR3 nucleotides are TGTGCCACCAGCAGAGATTCCGGGAGGGGTGAAAAACTGTTTTTT. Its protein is CATSRDSGRGEKLFF.

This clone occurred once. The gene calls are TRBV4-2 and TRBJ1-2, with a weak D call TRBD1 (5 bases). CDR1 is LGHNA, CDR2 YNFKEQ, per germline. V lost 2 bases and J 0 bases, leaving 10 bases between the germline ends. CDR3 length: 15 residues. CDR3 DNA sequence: TGTGCCAGCAGCCAACGACAGCCTACTAACTATGGCTACACCTTC. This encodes CASSQRQPTNYGYTF.

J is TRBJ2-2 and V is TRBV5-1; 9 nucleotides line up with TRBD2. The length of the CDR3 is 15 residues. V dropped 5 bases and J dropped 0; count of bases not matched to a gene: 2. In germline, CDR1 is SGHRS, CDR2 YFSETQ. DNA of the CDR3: TGCGCCAGCAGGGAGCGGGGGGCGAACACCGGGGAGCTGTTTTTT. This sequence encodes CASRERGANTGELFF.

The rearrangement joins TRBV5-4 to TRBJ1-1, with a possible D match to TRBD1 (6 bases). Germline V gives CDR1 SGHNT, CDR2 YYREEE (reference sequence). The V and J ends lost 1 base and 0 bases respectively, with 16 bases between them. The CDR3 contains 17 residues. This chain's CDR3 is CASSLFFDRPMNTEAFF. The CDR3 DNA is TGTGCCAGCAGCTTGTTCTTCGACAGGCCCATGAACACTGAAGCTTTCTTT.

The CDR3 coding sequence is TGCGCCAGCAGCCAAAGGACGGCTGGGACACTTTTAGCAATGTCCCAGCATTTT. This translates into CASSQRTAGTLLAMSQHF. The rearrangement joins TRBV4-1 to TRBJ1-5; TRBD1 might be the D (6 bases). The CDR3 contains 18 residues. Deletions cut 2 bases from V and 11 bases from J, with 28 bases between. Per the germline V gene, CDR1 is MGHRA and CDR2 is YSYEKL.

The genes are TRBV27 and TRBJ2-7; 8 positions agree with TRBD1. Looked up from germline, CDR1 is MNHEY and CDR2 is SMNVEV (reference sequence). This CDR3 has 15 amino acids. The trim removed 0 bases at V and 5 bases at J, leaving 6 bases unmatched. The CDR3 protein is CASSLSRTGLNEQYF. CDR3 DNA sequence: TGTGCCAGCAGTTTATCGAGGACAGGGTTGAACGAGCAGTACTTC.

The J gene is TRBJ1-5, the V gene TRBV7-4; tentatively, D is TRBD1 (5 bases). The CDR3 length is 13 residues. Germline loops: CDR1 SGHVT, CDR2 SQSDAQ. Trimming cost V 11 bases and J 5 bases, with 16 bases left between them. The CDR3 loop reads CAGLGSGDQPQHF. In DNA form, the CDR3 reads TGTGCCGGTCTCGGTTCGGGGGATCAGCCCCAGCATTTT.

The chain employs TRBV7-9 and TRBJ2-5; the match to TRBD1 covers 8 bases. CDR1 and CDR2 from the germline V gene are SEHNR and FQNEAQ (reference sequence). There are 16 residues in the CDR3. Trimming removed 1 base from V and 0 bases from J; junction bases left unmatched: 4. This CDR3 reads CASSLGTGLDQETQYF. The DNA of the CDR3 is TGTGCCAGCAGCTTAGGGACAGGGTTAGACCAAGAGACCCAGTACTTC.

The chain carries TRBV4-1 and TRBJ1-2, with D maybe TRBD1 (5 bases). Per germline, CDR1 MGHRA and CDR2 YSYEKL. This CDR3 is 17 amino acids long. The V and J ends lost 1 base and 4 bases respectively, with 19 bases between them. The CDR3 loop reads CASSQGGEKEGIYGYTF. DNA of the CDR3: TGCGCCAGCAGCCAAGGGGGGGAGAAGGAAGGGATCTATGGCTACACCTTC.

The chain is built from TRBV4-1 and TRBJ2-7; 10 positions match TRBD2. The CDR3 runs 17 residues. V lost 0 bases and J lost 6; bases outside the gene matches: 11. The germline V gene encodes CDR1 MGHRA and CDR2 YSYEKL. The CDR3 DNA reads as TGCGCCAGCAGCCAAGAGATCGCGCCTAGCGGGAGAAGCGAGCAGTACTTC. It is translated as CASSQEIAPSGRSEQYF.

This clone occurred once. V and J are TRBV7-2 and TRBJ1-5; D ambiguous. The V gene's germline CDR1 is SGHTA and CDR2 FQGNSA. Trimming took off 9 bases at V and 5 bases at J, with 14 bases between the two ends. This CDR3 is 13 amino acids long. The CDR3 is CASGEVGDQPQHF. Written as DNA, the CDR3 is TGTGCCAGTGGGGAGGTTGGCGATCAGCCCCAGCATTTT.

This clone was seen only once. In DNA form, the CDR3 reads TGTGCCAGCTCCCTCCCGGCGGCTAGCGGGGATTACGAGCAGTACTTC. This sequence encodes CASSLPAASGDYEQYF. This chain links TRBV11-3 with TRBJ2-7; 9 nucleotides agree with TRBD2. The germline gives CDR1 SGHNT, CDR2 YENEEA. The length of the CDR3 is 16 residues. Germline trimming cut 8 bases from V and 4 bases from J; bases unmatched to any gene: 15.

CDR3 sequence (DNA): TGTGCCAGCAGCCAAGACTCCATGGCAGGGGGGAGCAATCAGCCCCAGCATTTT. This encodes CASSQDSMAGGSNQPQHF. V usage is TRBV4-2 and J usage is TRBJ1-5; TRBD1 aligns across 7 bases. The germline gives CDR1 LGHNA, CDR2 YNFKEQ. This CDR3 has 18 amino acids. With V trimmed by 0 bases and J by 1 base, 9 bases remained unmatched.

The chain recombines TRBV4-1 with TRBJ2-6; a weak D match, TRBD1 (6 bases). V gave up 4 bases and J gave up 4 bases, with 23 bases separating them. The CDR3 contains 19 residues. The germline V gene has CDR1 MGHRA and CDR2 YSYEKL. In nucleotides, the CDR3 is TGCGCCAGCAGCCTCATGGGGGCCAGCCTCAGAACCGGGGCCAACGTCCTGACTTTC. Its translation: CASSLMGASLRTGANVLTF.

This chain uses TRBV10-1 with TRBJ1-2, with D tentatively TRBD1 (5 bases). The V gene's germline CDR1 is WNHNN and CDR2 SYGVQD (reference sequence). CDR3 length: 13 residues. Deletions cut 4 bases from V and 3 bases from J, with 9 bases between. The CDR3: CASSGQTDYGYTF. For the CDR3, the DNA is TGCGCCAGCAGTGGACAGACAGACTATGGCTACACCTTC.